Listed below are T cell receptor beta chains from one sample, sequenced in a study of beta chain features in type 1 diabetes. Here immunoSEQ multiplex PCR was the method, and the copy in TCRdb shows in-frame clones only, minus some. Of 400,000 or so clones listed, roughly 9.8% were seen once; the top ten hold 0.55% to 0.75%. Material: central memory CD4+ T cells from blood. The receptors originated from a man aged 25 to 40 with type 1 diabetes. CDR3s include the opening cysteine and the closing phenylalanine or tryptophan. A D gene is named only where the DNA matches it firmly. Some rows have no size entry. The others give once, few or many, or a class for an expanded clone.

v_call	d_call	j_call	clone_size	cdr3_aa	cdr3_nt
TRBV6-6	-	TRBJ2-5	few	CASIQGPSYQETQYF	TGTGCCAGCATCCAGGGGCCTTCCTATCAAGAGACCCAGTACTTC
TRBV4-1	-	TRBJ1-1	many	CASSHSVVRGPITEAFF	TGCGCCAGCAGCCACAGTGTAGTCCGGGGACCGATTACTGAAGCTTTCTTT
TRBV7-9	TRBD2	TRBJ2-5	-	CASSLGTSYETQYF	TGTGCCAGCAGCCTAGGGACTAGCTATGAGACCCAGTACTTC
TRBV4-2	-	TRBJ1-2	few	CASSLSPDGHYGYTF	TGTGCCAGCAGCCTCAGCCCAGACGGCCACTATGGCTACACCTTC
TRBV7-2	TRBD2	TRBJ2-1	-	CASSPQQREWGNEQFF	TGTGCCAGCAGCCCTCAACAGCGGGAGTGGGGAAATGAGCAGTTCTTC
TRBV4-2	TRBD2	TRBJ2-1	few	CASSQEGRGRGNEQFF	TGTGCCAGCAGCCAAGAAGGTCGGGGGAGGGGCAATGAGCAGTTCTTC
TRBV5-4	-	TRBJ1-4	many	CASSQDKKNEKLFF	TGTGCCAGCAGCCAAGATAAGAAAAACGAAAAACTGTTTTTT
TRBV6-5	TRBD1	TRBJ1-5	-	CASSRDRGNQPQHF	TGTGCCAGCAGTAGGGACAGGGGCAATCAGCCCCAGCATTTT
TRBV6-6	-	TRBJ2-2	many	CASSYQPPEGELFF	TGTGCCAGCAGTTATCAACCCCCCGAGGGGGAGCTGTTTTTT
TRBV28	TRBD1	TRBJ1-2	few	CASSPHNLGQGRYGYTF	TGTGCCAGCAGTCCGCACAACCTGGGACAGGGGCGTTATGGCTACACCTTC
TRBV5-4	-	TRBJ2-6	-	CASSYTTGANVLTF	TGTGCCAGCAGCTATACTACCGGGGCCAACGTCCTGACTTTC
TRBV2	TRBD1	TRBJ1-2	few	CASSPGQGFGYTF	TGTGCCAGCAGCCCCGGACAGGGGTTTGGCTACACCTTC
TRBV19	TRBD1	TRBJ2-7	few	CASSIFSGGYYEQYF	TGTGCCAGTAGTATCTTTTCAGGGGGCTACTACGAGCAGTACTTC
TRBV7-2	TRBD2	TRBJ2-7	few	CASSLSLAGGYEQYF	TGTGCCAGCAGCTTATCCCTAGCGGGAGGGTACGAGCAGTACTTC
TRBV5-1	-	TRBJ1-2	few	CASSLVGEYGYTF	TGCGCCAGCAGCTTGGTCGGGGAATATGGCTACACCTTC
TRBV5-4	TRBD1	TRBJ1-2	-	CASSRQGVVGYTF	TGTGCCAGCAGCCGACAGGGGGTGGTTGGCTACACCTTC
TRBV10-1	TRBD1	TRBJ2-2	-	CASSEGQGDTGELFF	TGCGCCAGCAGTGAAGGACAGGGGGACACCGGGGAGCTGTTTTTT
TRBV2	-	TRBJ1-1	-	CASSKEAVTEAFF	TGTGCCAGCAGTAAGGAAGCGGTCACTGAAGCTTTCTTT
TRBV5-8	TRBD1	TRBJ2-2	-	CASGRGQGNTGEPFF	TGTGCCAGCGGTCGGGGACAGGGGAACACCGGGGAGCCGTTTTTT
TRBV28	-	TRBJ1-5	-	CASSFRPYQPQHF	TGTGCCAGCAGTTTCCGCCCGTATCAGCCCCAGCATTTT
TRBV6-5	TRBD1	TRBJ1-1	few	CASSKGQGANTEAFF	TGTGCCAGCAGTAAAGGGCAGGGGGCGAACACTGAAGCTTTCTTT
TRBV7-2	-	TRBJ2-5	-	CASSSPGGYGTQYF	TGTGCCAGCAGCTCGCCCGGCGGGTATGGGACCCAGTACTTC
TRBV7-9	-	TRBJ2-5	few	CASSYLQGWETQYF	TGTGCCAGCAGCTATTTACAGGGTTGGGAGACCCAGTACTTC
TRBV5-8	-	TRBJ1-1	few	CASTVGTTKAEAFF	TGTGCCAGCACCGTGGGGACAACCAAGGCTGAAGCTTTCTTT
TRBV7-2	-	TRBJ2-3	few	CASAERSGYTDTQYF	TGTGCCAGCGCCGAGCGTTCGGGGTATACAGATACGCAGTATTTT
TRBV10-3	TRBD1	TRBJ1-1	many	CASRMGGTADMNTEAFF	TGTGCCTCCCGCATGGGGGGGACAGCGGATATGAACACTGAAGCTTTCTTT
TRBV6-6	-	TRBJ2-5	many	CASSSEEMSRETQYF	TGTGCCAGCAGTTCCGAGGAAATGAGTCGGGAGACCCAGTACTTC
TRBV29-1	-	TRBJ2-7	few	CSVASNYEQYF	TGCAGCGTTGCTAGCAACTACGAGCAGTACTTC
TRBV6-6	-	TRBJ2-6	-	CASSLAAGGANVLTF	TGTGCCAGCAGTTTAGCAGCGGGTGGGGCCAACGTCCTGACTTTC
TRBV4-2	-	TRBJ1-1	-	CASSPLGRGFTLEAFF	TGTGCCAGCAGCCCCCTCGGGCGGGGATTTACGCTTGAAGCTTTCTTT
TRBV7-2	TRBD2	TRBJ2-1	few	CASSLDSGSYNEQFF	TGTGCCAGCAGCTTAGATAGCGGGAGCTACAATGAGCAGTTCTTC
TRBV28	-	TRBJ2-7	few	CASSSGGAEQYF	TGTGCCAGCAGTTCCGGCGGAGCAGAGCAGTACTTC
TRBV9	-	TRBJ2-7	few	CASSPGYEQYF	TGTGCCAGCAGCCCGGGGTACGAGCAGTACTTC
TRBV6-1	-	TRBJ2-1	-	CASSELAGISYNEQFF	TGTGCCAGCAGTGAACTTGCAGGGATCTCCTACAATGAGCAGTTCTTC
TRBV7-8	-	TRBJ2-2	-	CASIREVGELFF	TGTGCCAGCATCAGGGAAGTCGGGGAGCTGTTTTTT
TRBV5-1	-	TRBJ2-1	few	CASRWEAEYNEQFF	TGCGCCAGCAGGTGGGAGGCAGAGTACAATGAGCAGTTCTTC
TRBV30	-	TRBJ1-2	few	CAWSVNRANYGYTF	TGTGCCTGGAGTGTTAACAGGGCTAACTATGGCTACACCTTC
TRBV27	TRBD1	TRBJ1-1	-	CASINDRGRTEAFF	TGTGCCAGCATTAACGACAGGGGGCGGACTGAAGCTTTCTTT
TRBV29-1	-	TRBJ1-1	-	CSERTVNTEAFF	TGCAGCGAACGGACAGTGAACACTGAAGCTTTCTTT
TRBV30	-	TRBJ1-5	few	CAWSVSFNQPQHF	TGTGCCTGGAGTGTCTCCTTCAATCAGCCCCAGCATTTT
TRBV9	-	TRBJ2-3	few	CASSSEDSVDTDTQYF	TGTGCCAGCAGCTCCGAGGACTCGGTCGACACAGATACGCAGTATTTT
TRBV10-3	-	TRBJ1-2	many	CAISGAEKRAGSNYGYTF	TGTGCCATCAGTGGCGCAGAAAAGAGAGCTGGCTCTAACTATGGCTACACCTTC
TRBV11-2	TRBD1	TRBJ2-7	-	CASSPPGTGPLEQYF	TGTGCCAGCAGCCCTCCCGGGACAGGCCCCCTCGAGCAGTACTTC
TRBV7-9	-	TRBJ2-7	-	CASSLGLPGNDEQYF	TGTGCCAGCAGCTTAGGCCTACCGGGAAACGACGAGCAGTACTTC
TRBV2	-	TRBJ1-2	once	CASNVANYGYTF	TGTGCCAGCAATGTAGCTAACTATGGCTACACCTTC